This TCR beta chain was identified in a study of low-dose radiotherapy and immunotherapy resistance in tumors. Across the whole study: A total of 6.5 Gy was given to Cohort 1 as 0.5 Gy per fraction every 2 weeks.

Documented time point: after trial treatment. Treatment of the sample: LDRT plus nivolumab, ipilimumab, low-dose cyclophosphamide and aspirin (RACIN trial). First-strand cDNA used TRAV- and TRBV-specific primers, covering alpha and beta chains. PCR amplification of the TCRs was performed with Phusion for approximately 20 PCR cycles, and it relied on a constant-region primer together with a V-primer adapter. TCRdb used MiXCR to reprocess the reads, holding one entry per CDR3 protein. Counted here are tens of thousands of distinct CDR3 sequences, around a sixth occurring once; the ten biggest clones make up roughly 1.4%. This clonotype was detected ten times or more. The germline CDR1 and CDR2 sequences are MNHNS and SASEGT. This CDR3 contains 13 residues.

The starting material was PBMCs, obtained after low-dose radiotherapy plus immunotherapy. This sequence was found in a male donor with prostate cancer. The rearrangement uses TRBV6-1 and TRBJ2-1, with TRBD2 matching 10 bases. Written as DNA, the CDR3 is TGTGCAGCCTGGACTAGCGGTCACAATGAGCAGTTCTTC. It yields the protein CAAWTSGHNEQFF.